The source of this T cell receptor beta chain is a study of OX40 agonist ivuxolimab in advanced cancers. Study summary: An agonistic anti-OX40 (CD134) antibody, ivuxolimab, was used to treat the patients. Partial responses occurred in Three dose-escalation patients, one with hepatocellular carcinoma and two with cutaneous melanoma.

V gave up 1 base and J gave up 7 bases, with 11 bases separating them. CDR1 is SGHAT and CDR2 is FQDESV in the germline V gene (reference sequence). The CDR3 loop spans 13 amino acids. Profiling relied on immunoSEQ multiplex PCR, and the TCRdb table lists in-frame clones only, not all of them. The data show about 63,000 clones, roughly nine tenths seen once. V gene TRBV11-1 combines with J gene TRBJ2-7; the D gene is possibly TRBD2 (5 bases). The TCR comes from an adult with an advanced solid tumor such as melanoma, head and neck, liver or kidney cancer. This specimen consisted of CD4+ or CD8+ T cells sorted from blood, obtained in a trial of the OX40 agonist ivuxolimab. The CDR3 DNA reads as TGTGCCAGCAGCTTAGTAGAGGGATGGGAGCAGTACTTC. Its translation is CASSLVEGWEQYF.